Presented here are 27 T cell receptor beta chains from one specimen sequenced in a study of T cell changes during pregnancy in multiple sclerosis. Assay: immunoSEQ multiplex PCR; the TCRdb copy retains only in-frame clones and omits some. Altogether under 40,000 clones are present, 90% being singletons, with the ten largest covering about 5%. This material consisted of CD8+ T cells from peripheral blood mononuclear cells, taken after pregnancy. All receptors derive from a female donor with multiple sclerosis, enrolled in a pregnancy study.

The chain employs TRBV9 and TRBJ1-5; tentative D call: TRBD1 (6 bases). The CDR3 covers 15 residues. V was trimmed by 4 bases and J by 7 bases, leaving 18 bases between them. CDR1 SGDLS and CDR2 YYNGEE come from the germline V gene. The CDR3 reads CASSMGGRGEQPQHF. The CDR3 DNA reads as TGTGCCAGCAGCATGGGGGGGAGGGGGGAGCAGCCCCAGCATTTT.

This clone was recorded only once. The chain links TRBV9 to TRBJ2-3; 7 nucleotides line up with TRBD1. CDR1 and CDR2 (germline): SGDLS, YYNGEE. This CDR3 has 16 amino acids. V was clipped by 0 bases and J by 7 bases; unmatched bases: 11. CDR3 region: CASSVGIQGSHHTQYF. As DNA, the CDR3 is TGTGCCAGCAGCGTAGGCATACAGGGGTCGCACCATACGCAGTATTTT.

This clone was observed a single time. The chain has TRBV7-3 and TRBJ2-3, with 10 bases that match TRBD2. Germline values: CDR1 SGHTA, CDR2 FQGTGA. Trimming cost V 3 bases and J 1 base; bases outside gene matches: 1. The CDR3 has 15 residues. CDR3 region: CASSFLAGGTDTQYF. The CDR3 coding sequence is TGTGCCAGCAGCTTCCTAGCGGGGGGCACAGATACGCAGTATTTT.

The J gene is TRBJ2-7, the V gene TRBV10-3; maybe TRBD1 (6 bases). Looked up from germline, CDR1 is ENHRY and CDR2 is SYGVKD. Trimming cost V 8 bases and J 3 bases, with 11 bases left between them. The CDR3 sequence is 12 residues long. CDR3 sequence: CAIQQGSYEQYF. The CDR3 DNA reads as TGTGCCATCCAACAGGGTAGCTACGAGCAGTACTTC.

This chain links TRBV27 with TRBJ1-1; possibly TRBD1 for D (5 bases). The germline V gene encodes CDR1 MNHEY and CDR2 SMNVEV (reference sequence). V lost 3 bases and J lost 1, with 9 bases in between. The CDR3 is 14 amino acids. The CDR3 protein is CASSFTQGNTEAFF. The CDR3 DNA is TGTGCCAGCAGTTTTACTCAGGGGAACACTGAAGCTTTCTTT.

The V and J genes are TRBV19 and TRBJ2-7; TRBD1 agrees at 10 bases. This CDR3 contains 15 residues. Germline-derived CDR1 and CDR2 are LNHDA and SQIVND (reference sequence). Losses at the gene ends were 7 bases for V and 2 bases for J; bases not matched to a gene: 8. The CDR3 sequence: CASKETGTGAYEQYF. In nucleotides, the CDR3 is TGTGCCAGTAAAGAAACCGGGACAGGGGCCTACGAGCAGTACTTC.

The V gene is TRBV7-9, the J gene TRBJ1-2; perhaps TRBD1 as D (6 bases). Trimming cost V 6 bases and J 2 bases, with 13 bases left between them. Per germline, CDR1 SEHNR and CDR2 FQNEAQ (reference sequence). The CDR3 is made up of 14 amino acids. DNA for the CDR3: TGTGCCAGCAGTCCCCCCGGACAGAACTATGGCTACACCTTC. Protein sequence: CASSPPGQNYGYTF.

The chain couples TRBV5-1 to TRBJ1-4, with 7 bases identical to TRBD1. V lost 0 bases and J lost 5; bases outside the gene matches: 10. The CDR3 consists of 17 residues. Germline V gene data show CDR1 as SGHRS and CDR2 as YFSETQ. The CDR3 protein is CASSLATQTGINEKLFF. The CDR3 DNA sequence: TGCGCCAGCAGCTTGGCAACCCAGACAGGGATAAATGAAAAACTGTTTTTT.

The chain links TRBV6-1 to TRBJ1-1; weak D call: TRBD1 (6 bases). CDR1 is MNHNS, CDR2 SASEGT, per germline. Trimming took 4 bases from V and 11 from J, leaving 23 bases between them. The CDR3 extends over 15 amino acids. The CDR3 reads CASSAPSQGGGAAFF. The CDR3 DNA reads as TGTGCCAGCAGTGCCCCCTCACAGGGAGGGGGAGCGGCTTTCTTT.

The rearrangement links TRBV19 to TRBJ2-7; D is possibly TRBD2 (5 bases). With 4 bases removed from V and 5 bases from J, the gap between germline ends came to 12 bases. The CDR3 length is 13 residues. Germline V CDR1 and CDR2: LNHDA, SQIVND (reference sequence). The CDR3 protein is CASSKSAAHEQYF. For the CDR3, the DNA is TGTGCCAGTAGTAAGTCAGCGGCCCACGAGCAGTACTTC.

V and J are TRBV4-1 and TRBJ2-1, with 16 bases lining up with TRBD2. CDR3 length: 16 amino acids. The trim removed 4 bases at V and 10 bases at J, leaving 7 bases unmatched. Germline values: CDR1 MGHRA, CDR2 YSYEKL. The CDR3 coding sequence is TGCGCCAGCAGCCCCCACGGGACTAGCGGGGGGGTCGAGCAGTTCTTC. This encodes CASSPHGTSGGVEQFF.

The count of this clone is one. V gene TRBV9 combines with J gene TRBJ2-7, with 9 bases identical to TRBD2. J was trimmed by 0 bases and V by 3 bases; bases with no gene match: 4. The germline V gene has CDR1 SGDLS and CDR2 YYNGEE. This CDR3 comprises 15 residues. This CDR3 is CASSESGGLSYEQYF. The CDR3 DNA follows: TGTGCCAGCAGCGAAAGCGGGGGGCTCTCCTACGAGCAGTACTTC.

This clone was recorded once. J is TRBJ2-4 and V is TRBV6-1, with 9 bases fitting TRBD1. The CDR3 sequence is 14 residues long. CDR1 MNHNS and CDR2 SASEGT come from the germline V gene. Losses at the gene ends were 6 bases for V and 5 bases for J; bases not matched to a gene: 5. CDR3 nucleotide sequence: TGTGCCAGCAGGGGGACAGGGCTGGAAAACATTCAGTACTTC. This codes for CASRGTGLENIQYF.

The chain is built from TRBV4-1 and TRBJ1-1; D is uncertain. Trimming stripped 1 base from V and 7 bases from J, with 7 bases between. This CDR3 contains 12 residues. Germline values: CDR1 MGHRA, CDR2 YSYEKL. Here the CDR3 DNA reads TGCGCCAGCAGCCAAGCCGCCAGTGAAGCTTTCTTT. Protein sequence: CASSQAASEAFF.

The V and J genes are TRBV5-6 and TRBJ2-7; D ambiguous. Per the germline V gene, CDR1 is SGHDT and CDR2 is YYEEEE. There are 13 residues in the CDR3. V lost 2 bases to trimming and J lost 0 bases, with 6 bases between them. In DNA form, the CDR3 reads TGTGCCAGCAGCTTTGGCGGCTCCTACGAGCAGTACTTC. As protein: CASSFGGSYEQYF.

The chain recombines TRBV4-2 with TRBJ2-7; 11 bases map to TRBD2. V lost 0 bases, J lost 0 bases, and 4 bases stayed unmatched. The CDR3 covers 17 residues. Germline V gives CDR1 LGHNA, CDR2 YNFKEQ. The CDR3 region is CASSQDPSGGTSYEQYF. The DNA of the CDR3 is TGTGCCAGCAGCCAAGATCCTAGCGGGGGGACCTCCTACGAGCAGTACTTC.

V is TRBV7-6 and J is TRBJ2-2; TRBD2 agrees at 7 bases. The germline V gene has CDR1 SGHVS and CDR2 FNYEAQ. Trimming at V came to 5 bases and at J to 1 base, leaving 7 bases not matched to a gene. The CDR3 has 16 amino acids. DNA of the CDR3: TGTGCCAGCAGCCAACTCAGCGGGGAGAACACCGGGGAGCTGTTTTTT. Its translation is CASSQLSGENTGELFF.

This clone was counted once. The J gene is TRBJ2-7, the V gene TRBV4-1, with a tentative D call TRBD2 (6 bases). The CDR3 is made up of 14 amino acids. With 5 bases removed from V and 2 bases from J, the gap between germline ends came to 13 bases. Germline-derived CDR1 and CDR2 are MGHRA and YSYEKL. CDR3 nucleotides: TGCGCCAGCAGCGATAGCGGTAAAACCTACGAGCAGTACTTC. Translation: CASSDSGKTYEQYF.

The chain employs TRBV4-1 and TRBJ2-5; 15 nucleotides align to TRBD2. V was pared by 3 bases and J by 2 bases, with 10 bases of the junction left unmatched. CDR3 length: 19 residues. The germline V gene encodes CDR1 MGHRA and CDR2 YSYEKL. Here the CDR3 reads CASSHGLAGGLNPQETQYF. CDR3 DNA sequence: TGCGCCAGCAGCCACGGACTAGCGGGGGGGCTGAATCCACAAGAGACCCAGTACTTC.

This clone was seen a single time. In DNA form, the CDR3 reads TGTGCCAGCAGTATCGCCTACGAGCAGTACTTC. Translated: CASSIAYEQYF. This sequence joins TRBV2 and TRBJ2-7; D is undetermined. The CDR3 sequence is 11 residues long. Trimming removed 5 bases at V and 2 bases at J, with 4 bases between. The germline V gene has CDR1 SNHLY and CDR2 FYNNEI.

This chain joins TRBV19 and TRBJ1-1, with D hard to call. There are 13 residues in the CDR3. V lost 0 bases and J lost 6, with 8 bases in between. Per germline, CDR1 LNHDA and CDR2 SQIVND (reference sequence). The CDR3 nucleotides are TGTGCCAGTAGTATAGACGCCTCAGCTGAAGCTTTCTTT. It encodes CASSIDASAEAFF.

This chain joins TRBV9 and TRBJ1-1; D possibly corresponds to TRBD1 (5 bases). Germline loops: CDR1 SGDLS, CDR2 YYNGEE. The CDR3 contains 15 residues. Deletions cut 1 base from V and 4 bases from J, with 14 bases between. Here the CDR3 reads CASSVSKVGGTEAFF. As DNA, the CDR3 is TGTGCCAGCAGCGTAAGTAAGGTCGGGGGCACTGAAGCTTTCTTT.

V usage is TRBV7-2 and J usage is TRBJ2-3, with unresolved D. Trimming stripped 1 base from V and 11 bases from J, with 7 bases between. This CDR3 is 11 amino acids long. The germline gives CDR1 SGHTA, CDR2 FQGNSA. CDR3 sequence reads: CASSLGVEQYF. The CDR3 nucleotides read TGTGCCAGCAGCTTAGGAGTCGAGCAGTATTTT.

This clone was observed at least ten times. V is TRBV14 and J is TRBJ1-3; TRBD1 is a possible D gene (6 bases). CDR1 is SGHDN, CDR2 FVKESK, per germline. This CDR3 is 17 amino acids long. The V end was cut by 5 bases, the J end by 4 bases, with 21 bases between. This CDR3 is CASSGPGHPTEGNTIYF. Here the CDR3 DNA reads TGTGCCAGCAGCGGGCCGGGACACCCGACTGAGGGAAACACCATATATTTT.

The chain employs TRBV5-6 and TRBJ1-1, with D maybe TRBD1 (6 bases). Trimming left V 0 bases short and J 7 bases short, with 10 bases between. Germline values: CDR1 SGHDT, CDR2 YYEEEE. The CDR3 is 13 amino acids. The CDR3 sequence: CASSLVGGVEAFF. The DNA for the CDR3 is TGTGCCAGCAGCTTGGTAGGGGGGGTTGAAGCTTTCTTT.

The V gene is TRBV5-1, the J gene TRBJ2-1; maybe TRBD2 (5 bases). The ends were cut back, 3 bases at V and 7 bases at J, with 11 bases in the middle. Germline CDR1 and CDR2: SGHRS and YFSETQ. This CDR3 is built from 13 residues. This chain's CDR3 is CASSSPGVNEQFF. CDR3 bases: TGCGCCAGCAGCTCCCCCGGGGTGAATGAGCAGTTCTTC.

This clone was seen just once. This chain joins TRBV25-1 and TRBJ1-3, with 7 bases lining up with TRBD1. Trimming removed 4 bases from V and 0 bases from J; junction bases left unmatched: 9. CDR3 length equals 17 residues. CDR1 is MGHDK, CDR2 SYGVNS, per germline. In DNA form, the CDR3 reads TGTGCCAGCAGTGGACAGCTACAGGGGATCTCTGGAAACACCATATATTTT. It is translated as CASSGQLQGISGNTIYF.